The rows below give T cell receptor beta chains drawn from one sample of a study of control samples from healthy donors and cancer patients. TCRdb's table, derived via immunoSEQ multiplex PCR, lists solely in-frame clones and lacks some. The sample includes about 100,000 clones, more than 75% of them seen just once. The specimen was blood. Receptor source: a woman aged 50 to 65 in good health. Both conserved end residues are part of each CDR3. The D gene is left open where the match is weak. Size is stated for part of the rows, as once, few or many counts, or as a class when the clone is expanded.

cdr3_length,j_call,v_call,clone_size,d_call,cdr3_nt,cdr3_aa
15,TRBJ1-2,TRBV5-6,-,TRBD1,TGTGCCAGCAGCTTGGATGACAGGGGTCGGGGTGGCTACACCTTC,CASSLDDRGRGGYTF
14,TRBJ1-5,TRBV6-5,few,TRBD1,TGTGCCAGCAGTCCCCGACAGGGGAATCAGCCCCAGCATTTT,CASSPRQGNQPQHF
15,TRBJ1-6,TRBV6-5,-,-,TGTGCCAGCAGGCGCGGCCCACGTCATAATTCACCCCTCCACTTT,CASRRGPRHNSPLHF
15,TRBJ1-5,TRBV5-1,-,-,TGCGCCAGCAGACAGGGTTGGGGTAGCAATCAGCCCCAGCATTTT,CASRQGWGSNQPQHF
12,TRBJ2-1,TRBV28,once,-,TGTGCCAGCAGTTTGAAACCCAATGAGCAGTTCTTC,CASSLKPNEQFF
16,TRBJ1-2,TRBV9,-,-,TGTGCCAGCAGCGTAGCCCCGGACCGAGCTAACTATGGCTACACCTTC,CASSVAPDRANYGYTF
16,TRBJ1-1,TRBV5-3,-,-,TGTGCCAGTCATCAACTAGGGCAGCCTATGAACACTGAAGCTTTCTTT,CASHQLGQPMNTEAFF
16,TRBJ1-5,TRBV5-6,-,-,TGTGCCAGCAGCTCCTCGGTGGTGGGCAATGGTCAGCCCCAGCATTTT,CASSSSVVGNGQPQHF
20,TRBJ1-1,TRBV5-3,once,-,TGTGCCAGAAGCTTTTATTCCGGGACTGTGGCATTCACCCCGAACACTGAAGCTTTCTTT,CARSFYSGTVAFTPNTEAFF
15,TRBJ1-5,TRBV27,once,TRBD1,TGTGCCAGCAGTTTAGGGACAGGGGGCAATCAGCCCCAGCATTTT,CASSLGTGGNQPQHF
14,TRBJ2-5,TRBV4-3,-,-,TGCGCCAGCAGCCAAAACAGGGCACAAGAGACCCAGTACTTC,CASSQNRAQETQYF
13,TRBJ2-3,TRBV27,-,-,TGTGCCAGCAGACCCCGAAGCACAGATACGCAGTATTTT,CASRPRSTDTQYF
17,TRBJ1-3,TRBV5-4,once,-,TGTGCCAGCAGCCAGAAAACCGGGACATTCATCGGAAACACCATATATTTT,CASSQKTGTFIGNTIYF
20,TRBJ1-5,TRBV19,-,-,TGTGCCAGCCAAACGCGCGGCCGGGACGCACGCCCTTATAGCAATCAGCCCCAGCATTTT,CASQTRGRDARPYSNQPQHF
13,TRBJ2-3,TRBV9,-,TRBD2,TGTGCCAGCAGCGGTGCTAGCGGAGATACGCAGTATTTT,CASSGASGDTQYF
15,TRBJ1-1,TRBV27,-,TRBD1,TGTGCCAGCAGTTTAAAAAGGGGGCGGGATACTGAAGCTTTCTTT,CASSLKRGRDTEAFF
14,TRBJ2-2,TRBV7-2,-,-,TGTGCCAGCAGCTTAGGATGGTTGGCCGGGGAGCTGTTTTTT,CASSLGWLAGELFF
14,TRBJ1-4,TRBV7-2,-,TRBD1,TGTGCCAGCAGTCCGGACAGGAGAAATGAAAAACTGTTTTTT,CASSPDRRNEKLFF
15,TRBJ1-5,TRBV27,-,-,TGTGCCAGCAGTTTGAATACAGGGTCCGGGCGGCCCCAGCATTTT,CASSLNTGSGRPQHF
14,TRBJ1-1,TRBV2,few,-,TGTGCCAGCAGTGATACTACACCGAGCACTGAAGCTTTCTTT,CASSDTTPSTEAFF
17,TRBJ2-1,TRBV19,-,-,TGTGCCAGTAGTTACTCCGGGACGGCAGGGAACCTCAATGAGCAGTTCTTC,CASSYSGTAGNLNEQFF
14,TRBJ1-5,TRBV6-5,-,TRBD1,TGTGCCAGCAGTTCGGGACAGGGGATACAGCCCCAGCATTTT,CASSSGQGIQPQHF
14,TRBJ1-1,TRBV7-3,-,-,TGTGCCAGCAGCCCCGGTCTAAGGAACACTGAAGCTTTCTTT,CASSPGLRNTEAFF
15,TRBJ2-3,TRBV9,-,TRBD2,TGTGCCAGCAGCGTAGCGGGAGGTCGGACAGATACGCAGTATTTT,CASSVAGGRTDTQYF
17,TRBJ1-2,TRBV4-3,-,-,TGCGCCAGCAGCCAAGATCGTTTAACTGGGTTGAACTATGGCTACACCTTC,CASSQDRLTGLNYGYTF
15,TRBJ1-4,TRBV5-1,-,TRBD1,TGCGCCAGCAGCAGGACAGGGGTAACTAATGAAAAACTGTTTTTT,CASSRTGVTNEKLFF
11,TRBJ2-1,TRBV2,-,-,TGTGCCAGCAGCCCTAAAGGTGAGCAGTTCTTC,CASSPKGEQFF
11,TRBJ1-1,TRBV12-3/TRBV12-4,-,-,TGTGCCAGCACCCTTGTAAATTTAGCGGTCTTT,CASTLVNLAVF
14,TRBJ2-2,TRBV11-3,-,-,TGTGCCAGCAGCTTAGAGGGGGGGGCCCGGGAGCTGTTTTTT,CASSLEGGARELFF
13,TRBJ1-2,TRBV2,-,-,TGTGCCAGCCTTAAAGACAGGAATTATGGCTACACCTTC,CASLKDRNYGYTF
16,TRBJ2-3,TRBV5-1,-,-,TGCGCCAGCAGCTTGGAAGGAGGGGGGACCACAGATACGCAGTATTTT,CASSLEGGGTTDTQYF
12,TRBJ1-1,TRBV12-3/TRBV12-4,-,-,TGTGCCAGCTTCAGGATTGTGACTGAAGCTTTCTTT,CASFRIVTEAFF
12,TRBJ1-2,TRBV6-5,-,-,TGTGCCAGCAGTTACCCGGGCAGGGGCTACACCTTC,CASSYPGRGYTF
18,TRBJ2-2,TRBV15,-,-,TGTGCCACCAGCGCGCGGGACAGACAGGGAAGAAGGACCGGGGAGCTGTTTTTT,CATSARDRQGRRTGELFF
11,TRBJ2-7,TRBV5-1,-,-,TGCGCCAGCAGGGCAGCCTACGAGCAGTACTTC,CASRAAYEQYF
16,TRBJ2-5,TRBV7-2,-,TRBD1,TGTGCCAGCAGCTCCGGGACAGGGATTTTCCAAGAGACCCAGTACTTC,CASSSGTGIFQETQYF
14,TRBJ1-2,TRBV5-1,few,-,TGCGCCAGCAGCTTGGATCCGGGTCGTTTTGGCTACACCTTC,CASSLDPGRFGYTF
13,TRBJ2-1,TRBV3-1/TRBV3-2,-,-,TGTGCCAGCAGCCCCCTCCCCGGGGAGGAGCAGTTCTTC,CASSPLPGEEQFF
13,TRBJ2-2,TRBV9,-,-,TGTGCCAGCAGCGCCGGACGTGACGGGGAGCTGTTTTTT,CASSAGRDGELFF
13,TRBJ2-3,TRBV2,-,TRBD2,TGTGCCAGCAGCGGGGGGGCGGCAGATACGCAGTATTTT,CASSGGAADTQYF
14,TRBJ1-1,TRBV6-4,-,-,TGTGCCAGCAGTGTGGACGGCGTGAACACTGAAGCTTTCTTT,CASSVDGVNTEAFF
14,TRBJ1-4,TRBV5-6,-,-,TGTGCCAGCAGGAGCTTGGGGGGCGGTGAAAAACTGTTTTTT,CASRSLGGGEKLFF
14,TRBJ1-5,TRBV27,-,-,TGTGCCAGCAGCTTCCAGGGAGTGGCTCAGCCCCAGCATTTT,CASSFQGVAQPQHF